This T cell receptor (beta chain) was found in a study of blood T cells in healthy people across ages. Combining a sample-barcoded 5' primer with a J-beta primer mix, a second PCR ran for about 7 to 11 cycles. All samples gave at least 2.5 million CDR3-containing paired-end reads. TCRdb re-analysed the 5' RACE reads in MiXCR, keeping a single row per CDR3 protein. Of about 1.1 million distinct CDR3 sequences in the sample, roughly two fifths were seen once. The CDR3 extends over 14 amino acids. The junction had 3 bases not matched to a gene; V was cut back by 2 bases and J by 3 bases. The germline V gene encodes CDR1 MNHNS and CDR2 SASEGT. Researchers collected roughly 10 milliliters of peripheral blood from every single donor. Samples each had at least 5.5 micrograms of total RNA extracted.

This chain links TRBV6-1 with TRBJ1-1, with TRBD1 matching 7 bases. Sample: blood. This TCR was sampled from a man younger than 35 in good health. CDR3 sequence reads: CASSETGADTEAFF. The CDR3, as DNA: TGTGCCAGCAGTGAAACAGGGGCGGACACTGAAGCTTTCTTT.